The 5 T cell receptor beta chains below all came from one sample that was sequenced in a study of massively parallel sequencing of T cell beta chains. MiXCR was run by TCRdb on the 5' RACE reads, yielding one entry per CDR3 protein. The table includes roughly 4,200 distinct CDR3 sequences, over 35% detected once. The sequencing input was commercial RNA from peripheral blood pooled from many donors. Receptor source: a pool of human donors in good health; the sample was commercial RNA pooled from many donors.

This chain joins TRBV7-2 and TRBJ1-1; D is perhaps TRBD1 (5 bases). The germline V and J ends were trimmed by 0 bases and 3 bases, with 14 bases remaining between them. This CDR3 comprises 16 residues. Germline CDR1 is SGHTA and CDR2 is FQGNSA. The CDR3 DNA reads as TGTGCCAGCAGCTTAGCGGCGACAGCATCATACACTGAAGCTTTCTTT. Its protein is CASSLAATASYTEAFF.

V is TRBV19 and J is TRBJ1-2; D remains unclear. Germline CDR1 and CDR2: LNHDA and SQIVND (reference sequence). The CDR3 is 13 amino acids. Trimming removed 6 bases from V and 8 bases from J, with 16 bases in between. CDR3 sequence reads: CASSPSRGSGYTF. In nucleotides, the CDR3 is TGTGCCAGTAGCCCCTCCAGAGGGAGCGGCTACACCTTC.

The CDR3 nucleotides read TGTGCCAGCAGTTATACCAGGCGCTACAATGAGCAGTTCTTC. Residues: CASSYTRRYNEQFF. V usage is TRBV6-2 or TRBV6-3 and J usage is TRBJ2-1; D is ambiguous. Germline V gene data show CDR1 as MNHEY and CDR2 as SVGEGT. V lost 3 bases and J lost 3, with 9 bases in between. This CDR3 has 14 residues.

Notes on this clonotype: This could be a read error, since a much larger clone is one nucleotide away. The rearrangement links TRBV5-1 to TRBJ1-4; TRBD1 aligns across 9 bases. V was pared by 2 bases and J by 5 bases, with 4 bases of the junction left unmatched. The CDR3 consists of 15 residues. Germline V lookup: CDR1 SGHRS, CDR2 YFSETQ. CDR3 protein: CASSFVGTGNEKLFF. The CDR3 coding sequence is TGCGCCAGCAGCTTTGTTGGGACAGGGAATGAAAAACTGTTTTTT.

The chain combines TRBV20-1 with TRBJ2-3, with TRBD2 matching 9 bases. With V trimmed by 5 bases and J by 5 bases, 5 bases remained unmatched. The CDR3 loop spans 13 amino acids. Germline loops: CDR1 DFQATT, CDR2 SNEGSKA (reference sequence). CDR3: CSAPGLAEDTQYF. In DNA form, the CDR3 reads TGCAGTGCTCCGGGACTAGCAGAAGATACGCAGTATTTT.